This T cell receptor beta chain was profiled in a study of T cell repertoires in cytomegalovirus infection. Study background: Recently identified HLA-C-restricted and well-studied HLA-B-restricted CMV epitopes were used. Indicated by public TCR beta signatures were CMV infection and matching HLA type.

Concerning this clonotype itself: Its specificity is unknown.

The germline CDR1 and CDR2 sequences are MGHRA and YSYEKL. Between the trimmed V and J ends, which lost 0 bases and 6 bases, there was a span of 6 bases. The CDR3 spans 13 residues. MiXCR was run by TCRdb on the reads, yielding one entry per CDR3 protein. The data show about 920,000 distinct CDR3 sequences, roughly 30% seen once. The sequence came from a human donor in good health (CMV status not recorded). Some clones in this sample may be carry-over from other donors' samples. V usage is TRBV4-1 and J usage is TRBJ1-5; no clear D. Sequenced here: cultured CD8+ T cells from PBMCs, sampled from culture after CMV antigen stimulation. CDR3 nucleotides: TGCGCCAGCAGCCAAGATGAGGGTCAGCCCCAGCATTTT. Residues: CASSQDEGQPQHF.